The rows below give T cell receptor beta chains drawn from one sample of a study of blood T cell repertoires in COVID-19. Some clones are missing from TCRdb's copy, which holds only in-frame ones; the method was immunoSEQ multiplex PCR. The data show some 200,000 clones, with around 87% seen just once and nearly 2.5% held by the top ten. Sample: peripheral blood. The source is a middle-aged man with active or convalescent COVID-19. CDR3s include the opening cysteine and the closing phenylalanine or tryptophan. Each record gives: clone size, D gene, V gene, J gene, CDR3 DNA, CDR3 protein. A D gene is named only where the DNA matches it firmly. Clone sizes are given selectively: once, few, many, or a class where the clone is expanded.

-	-	TRBV3-1/TRBV3-2	TRBJ1-1	TGTGCCAGCAGCCGGGCCGGGAGAGCTTTCTTT	CASSRAGRAFF
once	TRBD2	TRBV5-4	TRBJ2-1	TGTGCCAGCAGCTTGGGGACTAGCGGGGTGGTTGGGAATGAGCAGTTCTTC	CASSLGTSGVVGNEQFF
-	TRBD1	TRBV29-1	TRBJ2-1	TGCAGCGTTGGGGACAGGGGCTACAATGAGCAGTTCTTC	CSVGDRGYNEQFF
once	TRBD1	TRBV5-4	TRBJ2-3	TGTGCCAGCAGCTCGGCTGGGACAGTAAGGACAGATACGCAGTATTTT	CASSSAGTVRTDTQYF
-	TRBD1	TRBV5-1	TRBJ1-5	TGCGCCAGCAGCTTGGCCGGGACAGAGTATCAGCCCCAGCATTTT	CASSLAGTEYQPQHF
-	TRBD1	TRBV5-5	TRBJ2-3	TGTGCCAGCAGCCTGACAGGGGCTAGCACAGATACGCAGTATTTT	CASSLTGASTDTQYF
-	TRBD2	TRBV27	TRBJ2-1	TGTGCCAGCAGTGGTTTGTTGGAGCGGGGCCGCCACAATGAGCAGTTCTTC	CASSGLLERGRHNEQFF
-	-	TRBV2	TRBJ2-7	TGTGCCAGCAGTATTGGCCCCGAGCAGTACTTC	CASSIGPEQYF
many	-	TRBV3-1/TRBV3-2	TRBJ1-6	TGTGCCAGCAGCCAGGGAAGGGAGCGGGAAAATTCACCCCTCCACTTT	CASSQGRERENSPLHF
-	TRBD1	TRBV18	TRBJ1-4	TGTGCCAGCTCACCACGGGGACAGGGGGCGCGGCTGTTTTTT	CASSPRGQGARLFF
-	-	TRBV19	TRBJ2-6	TGTGCCAGCCGACTCTCGCCCTCTGGGGCCAACGTCCTGACTTTC	CASRLSPSGANVLTF
-	TRBD1	TRBV19	TRBJ2-6	TGTGCCAGTAGTAGTAGACAGGGGGGGAGCTCTGGGGCCAACGTCCTGACTTTC	CASSSRQGGSSGANVLTF
-	TRBD1	TRBV4-1	TRBJ1-2	TGCGCCAGCAGCCAAGATCGGGACAGGGGGCTTCGGGGCTACACCTTC	CASSQDRDRGLRGYTF
-	TRBD1	TRBV6-5	TRBJ1-3	TGTGCCAGCACTCCGACAGGGCGCTCTGGAAACACCATATATTTT	CASTPTGRSGNTIYF
-	-	TRBV9	TRBJ1-3	TGTGCCAGCAGGGGTTCCGGGAACACCATATATTTT	CASRGSGNTIYF
-	-	TRBV7-6	TRBJ2-2	TGTGCCAGCAGCCTATGGACAGTGAACACCGGGGAGCTGTTTTTT	CASSLWTVNTGELFF
-	-	TRBV18	TRBJ1-1	TGTGCCAGCTCACCACAAGGAGTCACTGAAGCTTTCTTT	CASSPQGVTEAFF
-	TRBD2	TRBV28	TRBJ2-1	TGTGCCAGCAGTCGTCGAGGACTAGGAAACAATGAGCAGTTCTTC	CASSRRGLGNNEQFF
-	-	TRBV4-1	TRBJ1-5	TGCGCCAGCAGCCTCACGGGGAGTAGCAATCAGCCCCAGCATTTT	CASSLTGSSNQPQHF
-	TRBD1	TRBV7-8	TRBJ1-6	TGTGCCAGCAGCCCCGCGGGGGGACAGTATAATTCACCCCTCCACTTT	CASSPAGGQYNSPLHF
-	-	TRBV5-1	TRBJ2-3	TGCGCCAGCAGCATATCTAGAGGGTCGACAGATACGCAGTATTTT	CASSISRGSTDTQYF
-	-	TRBV6-5	TRBJ1-2	TGTGCCACCAACAGCGGTCTATTAGGCTACACCTTC	CATNSGLLGYTF
-	-	TRBV7-9	TRBJ2-6	TGTGCCAGCAGCAAAACAGTGAGAGGGGCCAACGTCCTGACTTTC	CASSKTVRGANVLTF
-	-	TRBV19	TRBJ1-5	TGTGCCAGTAGCAAAGGGGGGGGCGTTCAGCCCCAGCATTTT	CASSKGGGVQPQHF
-	-	TRBV5-5	TRBJ1-1	TGTGCCAGCAGCGGGGGGAAGAACACTGAAGCTTTCTTT	CASSGGKNTEAFF
-	TRBD1	TRBV5-1	TRBJ2-7	TGCGCCAGCAGCCCGGGGACAGGAGACTACGAGCAGTACTTC	CASSPGTGDYEQYF
-	-	TRBV4-2	TRBJ1-5	TGTGCCAGCAGCCAAGACCTGGGCGATCAGCCCCAGCATTTT	CASSQDLGDQPQHF
once	TRBD1	TRBV5-6	TRBJ1-5	TGTGCCAGCAGCTTGGGGGTCGAGCGGCTCCGGGACAGAAATCAGCCCCAGCATTTT	CASSLGVERLRDRNQPQHF
-	TRBD2	TRBV9	TRBJ2-1	TGTGCCAGCAGCGTAAGGTTAGCGGGGGGGCTGGGTGAGCAGTTCTTC	CASSVRLAGGLGEQFF
-	TRBD1	TRBV5-1	TRBJ1-1	TGCGCCAGCAGCTTGGTGGCACAGACAGGGGACACTGAAGCTTTCTTT	CASSLVAQTGDTEAFF
-	TRBD2	TRBV12-3/TRBV12-4	TRBJ2-3	TGTGCCAGCAAGCGGGGCGATACTAGCACGCAGTATTTT	CASKRGDTSTQYF
-	-	TRBV30	TRBJ1-4	TGTGCCTGGAGTGTAAGCCAAGTTAATGAAAAACTGTTTTTT	CAWSVSQVNEKLFF
-	-	TRBV19	TRBJ1-5	TGTGCCAGTAGTATCCGGGTTTCCGATCAGCCCCAGCATTTT	CASSIRVSDQPQHF
-	-	TRBV9	TRBJ1-2	TGTGCCAGCAGCGTAGAGGGAGGTAACTATGGCTACACCTTC	CASSVEGGNYGYTF
few	TRBD2	TRBV5-5	TRBJ2-2	TGTGCCAGCAGCTTGGGTGGACTAGACGCGAACACCGGGGAGCTGTTTTTT	CASSLGGLDANTGELFF